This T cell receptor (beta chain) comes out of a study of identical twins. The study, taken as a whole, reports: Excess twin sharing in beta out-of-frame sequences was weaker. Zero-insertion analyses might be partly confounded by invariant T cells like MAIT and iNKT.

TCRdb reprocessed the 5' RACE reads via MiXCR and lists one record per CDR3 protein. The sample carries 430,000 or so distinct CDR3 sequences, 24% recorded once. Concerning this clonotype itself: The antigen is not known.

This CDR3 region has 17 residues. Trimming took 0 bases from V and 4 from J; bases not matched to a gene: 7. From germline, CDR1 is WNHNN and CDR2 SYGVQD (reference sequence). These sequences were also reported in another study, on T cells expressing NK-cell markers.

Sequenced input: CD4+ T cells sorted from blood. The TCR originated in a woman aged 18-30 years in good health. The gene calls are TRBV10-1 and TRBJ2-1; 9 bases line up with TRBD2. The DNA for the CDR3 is TGCGCCAGCAGTGAGTCGACTCGAGCGGGGGGTTACAATGAGCAGTTCTTC. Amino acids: CASSESTRAGGYNEQFF.